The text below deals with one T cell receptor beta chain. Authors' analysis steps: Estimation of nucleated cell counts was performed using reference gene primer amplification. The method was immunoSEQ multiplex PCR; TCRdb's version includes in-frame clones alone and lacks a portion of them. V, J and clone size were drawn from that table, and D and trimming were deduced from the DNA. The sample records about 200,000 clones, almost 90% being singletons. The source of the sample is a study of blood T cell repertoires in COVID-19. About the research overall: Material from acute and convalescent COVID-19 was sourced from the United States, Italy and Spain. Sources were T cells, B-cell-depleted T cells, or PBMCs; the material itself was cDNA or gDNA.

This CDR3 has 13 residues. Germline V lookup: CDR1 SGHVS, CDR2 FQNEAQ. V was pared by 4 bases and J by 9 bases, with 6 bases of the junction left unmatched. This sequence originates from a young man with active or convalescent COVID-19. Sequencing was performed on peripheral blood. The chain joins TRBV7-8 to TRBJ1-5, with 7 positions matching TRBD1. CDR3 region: CASSSGTVRPQHF. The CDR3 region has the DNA TGTGCCAGCAGCTCCGGGACAGTCAGGCCCCAGCATTTT.